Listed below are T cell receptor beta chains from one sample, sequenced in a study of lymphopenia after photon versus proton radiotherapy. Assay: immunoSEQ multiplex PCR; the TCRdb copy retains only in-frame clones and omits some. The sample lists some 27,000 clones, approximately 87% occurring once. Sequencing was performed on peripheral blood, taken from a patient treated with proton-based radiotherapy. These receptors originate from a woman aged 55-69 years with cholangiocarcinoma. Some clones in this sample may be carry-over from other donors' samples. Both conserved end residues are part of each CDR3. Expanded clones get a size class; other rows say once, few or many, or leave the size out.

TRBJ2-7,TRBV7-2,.,CASSLGGRADEQYF
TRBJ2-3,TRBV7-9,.,CASDLLSTDTQYF
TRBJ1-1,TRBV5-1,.,CASSLGTGTLPEAFF
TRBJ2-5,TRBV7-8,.,CASSLGGTSVETQYF
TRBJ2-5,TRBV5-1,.,CASSFQRGGRETQYF
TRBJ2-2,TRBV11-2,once,CASSHRVNGGTGELFF
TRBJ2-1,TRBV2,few,CASAGLAADNEQFF
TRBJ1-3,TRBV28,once,CASSPVGVAGNTIYF
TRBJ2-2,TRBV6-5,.,CASLGRLGNTGELFF
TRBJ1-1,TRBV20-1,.,CSARGSAFF
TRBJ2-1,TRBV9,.,CASSVDPAGQGAYNEQFF
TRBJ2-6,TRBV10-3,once,CAISISRCIQSRANVMTF
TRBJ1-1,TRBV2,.,CASSVEKNTGAFF
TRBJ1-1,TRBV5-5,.,CASSLRDSPTEAFF
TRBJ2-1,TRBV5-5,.,CASSHRDRGDEQFF
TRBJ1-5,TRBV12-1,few,CASSVRDRGNQPQHF
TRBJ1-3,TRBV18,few,CASSPSDGPNSGNTIYF
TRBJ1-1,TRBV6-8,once,CASSSNALRTEAFF
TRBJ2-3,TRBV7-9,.,CASSTDTQYF
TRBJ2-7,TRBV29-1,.,CSVMPSGYEQYF
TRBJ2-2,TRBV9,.,CASSAPGQGNTGELFF
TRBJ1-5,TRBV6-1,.,CASSRQGGNQPQHF
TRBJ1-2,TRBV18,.,CASSPAVGTNYGYTF
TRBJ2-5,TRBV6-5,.,CASSLTGTSGQETQYF
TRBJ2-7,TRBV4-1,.,CASSQDFEREYGSYEQYF
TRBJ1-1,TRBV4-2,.,CASSLGNEVHLRTEAFF
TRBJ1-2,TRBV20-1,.,CSVGGVYGYTF
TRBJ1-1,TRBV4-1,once,CASSQESGWANTEAFF
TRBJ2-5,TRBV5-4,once,CASRGRQEDTQYF
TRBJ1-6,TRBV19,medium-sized,CASSIWVGGNSPLHF
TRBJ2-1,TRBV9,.,CASSSFNGNEQFF
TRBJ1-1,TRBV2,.,CASRMTGPLVEAFF
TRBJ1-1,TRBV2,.,CASSEWTEAFF
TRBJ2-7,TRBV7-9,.,CASSLNPNEQYF
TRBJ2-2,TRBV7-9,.,CASSPRVYGTGELFF
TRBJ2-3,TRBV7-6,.,CASSLAGGPTDTQYF
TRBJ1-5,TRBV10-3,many,CAISESGWDQPQHF
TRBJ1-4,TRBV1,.,CTNQPDRDEKLFF
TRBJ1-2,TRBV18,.,CASSPSGQGNYGYTF
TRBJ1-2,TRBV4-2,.,CASSQEGQNYGYTF
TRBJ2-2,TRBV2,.,CARTSGAGRVGELFF
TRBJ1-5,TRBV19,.,CASSIGNQPQHF